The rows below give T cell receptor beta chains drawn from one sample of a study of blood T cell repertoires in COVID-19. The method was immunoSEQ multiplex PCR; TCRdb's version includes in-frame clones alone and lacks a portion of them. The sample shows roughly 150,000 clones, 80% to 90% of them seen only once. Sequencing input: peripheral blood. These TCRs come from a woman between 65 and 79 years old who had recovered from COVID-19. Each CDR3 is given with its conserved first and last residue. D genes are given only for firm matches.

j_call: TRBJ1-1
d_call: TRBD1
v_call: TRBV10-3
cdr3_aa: CAITQLQGAAEAFF

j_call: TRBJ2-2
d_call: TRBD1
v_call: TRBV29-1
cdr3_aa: CSVEDIGQGANTGELFF

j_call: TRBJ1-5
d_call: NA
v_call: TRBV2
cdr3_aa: CASEPVFSNQPQHF

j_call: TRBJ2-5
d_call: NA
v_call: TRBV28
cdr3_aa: CASSLWSGEGETQYF

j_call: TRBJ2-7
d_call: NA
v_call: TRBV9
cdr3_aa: CASSVADRAYEQYF

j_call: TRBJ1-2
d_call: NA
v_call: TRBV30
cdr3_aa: CAWTRPMGYGYTF

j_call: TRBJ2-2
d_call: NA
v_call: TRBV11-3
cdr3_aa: CASSPRPNTGELFF

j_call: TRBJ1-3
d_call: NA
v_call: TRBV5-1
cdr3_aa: CASADSSGNTIYF

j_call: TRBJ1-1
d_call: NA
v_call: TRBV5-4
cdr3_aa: CASSRRGGAFF

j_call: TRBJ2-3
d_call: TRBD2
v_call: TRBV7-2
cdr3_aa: CASSPPSGRADTQYF

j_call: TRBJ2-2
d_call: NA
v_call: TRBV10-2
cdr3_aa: CASGLGAGVRTGELFF

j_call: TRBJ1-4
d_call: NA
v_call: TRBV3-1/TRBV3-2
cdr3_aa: CASSPPGHHNEKLFF

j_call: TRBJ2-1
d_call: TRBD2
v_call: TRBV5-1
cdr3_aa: CASSPGLAGGEQFF

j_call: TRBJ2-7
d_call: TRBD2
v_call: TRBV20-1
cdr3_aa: CSASPGGRTYEQYF

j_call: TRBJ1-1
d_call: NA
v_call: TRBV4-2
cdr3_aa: CASSQPQVVASEAFF

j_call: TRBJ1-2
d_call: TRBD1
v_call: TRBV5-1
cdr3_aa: CASASTGGLYGYTF